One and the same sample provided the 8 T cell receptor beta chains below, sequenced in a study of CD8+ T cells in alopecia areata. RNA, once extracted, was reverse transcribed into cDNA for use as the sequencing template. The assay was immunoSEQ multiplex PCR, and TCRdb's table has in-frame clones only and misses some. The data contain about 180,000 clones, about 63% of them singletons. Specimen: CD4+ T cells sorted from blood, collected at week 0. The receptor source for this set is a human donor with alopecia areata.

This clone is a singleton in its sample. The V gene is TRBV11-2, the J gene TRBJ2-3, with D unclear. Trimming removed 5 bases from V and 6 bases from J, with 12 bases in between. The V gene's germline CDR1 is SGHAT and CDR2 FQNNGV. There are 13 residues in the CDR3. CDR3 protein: CASSPPGLDTQYF. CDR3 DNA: TGTGCCAGCAGCCCCCCCGGGCTCGATACGCAGTATTTT.

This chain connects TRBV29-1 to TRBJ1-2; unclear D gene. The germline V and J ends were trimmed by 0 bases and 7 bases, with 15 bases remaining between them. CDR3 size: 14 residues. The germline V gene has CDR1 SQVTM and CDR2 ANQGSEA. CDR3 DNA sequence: TGCAGCGTTGAAGATCTCGGCATGTGGGGTGGCTACACCTTC. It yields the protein CSVEDLGMWGGYTF.

CDR3 nucleotide sequence: TGTGCCACCAGCAGAGGTTTAGGGGGCGCGTATGGCTACACCTTC. Residues: CATSRGLGGAYGYTF. The rearrangement joins TRBV15 to TRBJ1-2; 7 nucleotides agree with TRBD1. Trimming cost V 1 base and J 5 bases; bases outside gene matches: 7. The CDR3 is 15 residues long. Germline V gene lookup returns CDR1 LNHNV and CDR2 YYDKDF (reference sequence). The whole variable domain, remainder taken from reference TRBV15 and TRBJ1-2, is DAMVIQNPRYQVTQFGKPVTLSCSQTLNHNVMYWYQQKSSQAPKLLFHYYDKDFNNEADTPDNFQSRRPNTSFCFLDIRSPGLGDTAMYLCATSRGLGGAYGYTFGSGTRLTVV.

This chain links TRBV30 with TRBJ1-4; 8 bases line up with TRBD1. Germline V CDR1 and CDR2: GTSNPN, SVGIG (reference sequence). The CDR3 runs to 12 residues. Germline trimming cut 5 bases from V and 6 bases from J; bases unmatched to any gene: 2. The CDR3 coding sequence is TGTGCCTGGGCGGGACAGGATGAAAAACTGTTTTTT. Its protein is CAWAGQDEKLFF.

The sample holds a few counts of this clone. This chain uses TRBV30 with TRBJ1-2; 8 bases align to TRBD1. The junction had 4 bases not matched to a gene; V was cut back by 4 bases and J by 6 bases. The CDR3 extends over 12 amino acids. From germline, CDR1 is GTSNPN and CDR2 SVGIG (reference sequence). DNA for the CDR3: TGTGCCTGGACAGGGGGCAGCCATGGCTACACCTTC. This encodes CAWTGGSHGYTF.

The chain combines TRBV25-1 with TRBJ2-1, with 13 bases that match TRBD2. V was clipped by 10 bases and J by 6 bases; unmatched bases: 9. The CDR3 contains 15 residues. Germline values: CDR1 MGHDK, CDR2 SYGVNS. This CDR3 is CATNPTSGGVNEQFF. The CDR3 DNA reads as TGTGCCACCAACCCCACTAGCGGGGGGGTCAATGAGCAGTTCTTC.

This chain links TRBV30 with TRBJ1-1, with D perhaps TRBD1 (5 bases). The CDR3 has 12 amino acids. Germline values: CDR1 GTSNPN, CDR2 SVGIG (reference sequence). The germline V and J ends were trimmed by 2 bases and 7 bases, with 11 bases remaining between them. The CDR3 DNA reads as TGTGCCTGGAGTAGGCAGGGCCTTGAAGCTTTCTTT. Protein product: CAWSRQGLEAFF.

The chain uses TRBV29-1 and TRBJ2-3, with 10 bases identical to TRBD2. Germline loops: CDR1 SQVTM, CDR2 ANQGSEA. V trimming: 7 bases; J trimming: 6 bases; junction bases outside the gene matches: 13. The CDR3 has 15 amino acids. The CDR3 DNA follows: TGCAGCGAATTGAGCCCTAGCGGGGGTACCGATACGCAGTATTTT. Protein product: CSELSPSGGTDTQYF.